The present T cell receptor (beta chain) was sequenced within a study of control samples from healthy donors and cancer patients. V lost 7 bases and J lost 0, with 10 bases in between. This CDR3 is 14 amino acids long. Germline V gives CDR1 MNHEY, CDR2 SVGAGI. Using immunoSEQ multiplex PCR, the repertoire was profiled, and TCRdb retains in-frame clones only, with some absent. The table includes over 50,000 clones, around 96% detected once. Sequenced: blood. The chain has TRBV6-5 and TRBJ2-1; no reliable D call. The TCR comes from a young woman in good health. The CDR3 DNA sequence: TGTGCCAGCAAGGGTTTAAGCTCCTACAATGAGCAGTTCTTC. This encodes CASKGLSSYNEQFF.